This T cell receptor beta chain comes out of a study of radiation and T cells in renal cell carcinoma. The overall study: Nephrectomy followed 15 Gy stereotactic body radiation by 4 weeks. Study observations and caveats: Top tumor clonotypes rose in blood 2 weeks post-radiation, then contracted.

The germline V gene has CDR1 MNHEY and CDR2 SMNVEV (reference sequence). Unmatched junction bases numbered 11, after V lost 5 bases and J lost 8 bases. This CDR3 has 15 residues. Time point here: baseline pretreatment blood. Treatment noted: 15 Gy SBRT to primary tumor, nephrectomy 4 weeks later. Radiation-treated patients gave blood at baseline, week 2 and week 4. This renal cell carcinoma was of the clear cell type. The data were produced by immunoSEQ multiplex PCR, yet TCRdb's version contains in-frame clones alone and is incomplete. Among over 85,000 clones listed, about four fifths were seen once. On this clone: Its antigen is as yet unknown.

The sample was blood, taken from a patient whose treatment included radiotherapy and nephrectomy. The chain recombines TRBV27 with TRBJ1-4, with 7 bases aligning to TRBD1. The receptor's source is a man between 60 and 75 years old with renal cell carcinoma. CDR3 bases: TGTGCCAGCAGTCCCAGGACAGGCGAGGGGGAAAAACTGTTTTTT. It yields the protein CASSPRTGEGEKLFF.